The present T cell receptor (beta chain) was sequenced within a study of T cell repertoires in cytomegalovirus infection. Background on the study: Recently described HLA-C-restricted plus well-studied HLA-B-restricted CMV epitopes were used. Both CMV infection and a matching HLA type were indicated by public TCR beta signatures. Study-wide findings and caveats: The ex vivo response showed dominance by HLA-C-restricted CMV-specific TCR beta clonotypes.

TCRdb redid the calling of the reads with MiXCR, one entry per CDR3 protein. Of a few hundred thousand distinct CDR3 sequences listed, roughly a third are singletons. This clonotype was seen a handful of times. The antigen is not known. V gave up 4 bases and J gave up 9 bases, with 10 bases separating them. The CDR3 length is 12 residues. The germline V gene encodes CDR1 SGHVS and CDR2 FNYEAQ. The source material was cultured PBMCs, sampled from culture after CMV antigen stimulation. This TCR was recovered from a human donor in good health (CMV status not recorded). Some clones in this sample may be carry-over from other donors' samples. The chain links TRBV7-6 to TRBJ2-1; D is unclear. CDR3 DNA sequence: TGTGCCAGCAGCTCAGATCGTTTTGAGCAGTTCTTC. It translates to CASSSDRFEQFF.